The clone carrying this TCR beta chain was seen ten or more times. The data are from a study of T cell repertoires in cytomegalovirus infection. MiXCR was run by TCRdb on the reads, yielding one entry per CDR3 protein. Counted here are 130,000 or so distinct CDR3 sequences, about 6.5% occurring once; the ten biggest clones make up more than 15%. The germline gives CDR1 SGHTA, CDR2 FQGNSA. This CDR3 region has 11 residues. Deletions cut 8 bases from V and 9 bases from J, with 12 bases between. The clonotype was recovered from a human donor in good health (CMV status not recorded). Some clones in this sample may be carry-over from other donors' samples. The sample taken for sequencing was PBMCs. The chain carries TRBV7-2 and TRBJ2-3, with D possibly matching TRBD1 (6 bases). This chain's CDR3 is CASPDSATQYF. CDR3 bases: TGTGCCAGCCCGGACAGTGCCACGCAGTATTTT.